The source of this T cell receptor (beta chain) is a study of CD8 T cells in ankylosing spondylitis. Findings and caveats of the study: Disease-linked clones were found to be CD8+ and relatively rare in peripheral blood. The clones that were linked to disease were reported to be significantly enriched in matched synovial fluid samples from ankylosing spondylitis patients. Made up of under ten highly homologous variants, a TCR beta motif appeared characteristic of ankylosing spondylitis blood.

The authors made TCR beta libraries by quantitative 5'-RACE with molecular barcodes. TCRdb recomputed calls from the 5' RACE reads with MiXCR, one row per CDR3 protein. The sample shows roughly 450,000 distinct CDR3 sequences, around 26% of them seen only once. To note about this clonotype: The antigen remains unidentified.

The source material was blood, either unsorted or a sorted T cell fraction (not recorded which). This receptor was taken from a male donor with ankylosing spondylitis.

The CDR3 region has the DNA TGTGCCAGCAGTTTAATGGGTACGGGAAACACCATATATTTT. Translating gives CASSLMGTGNTIYF. The genes are TRBV12-3 or TRBV12-4 and TRBJ1-3; D unclear. Trimming took off 2 bases at V and 4 bases at J, with 9 bases between the two ends. The CDR3 runs to 14 residues.